This entry features one TCR beta chain sequence. The data stem from a study of blood T cell repertoires in COVID-19. Background on the study: Samples taken during acute and convalescent COVID-19 were collected in the United States, Italy and Spain. PBMCs, B-cell-depleted T cells, or T cells provided the cDNA or gDNA that made up the material.

Original processing methods: By means of reference gene primer amplification, nucleated cell counts were estimated. Only in-frame clones appear in the TCRdb table, and some are missing; sequencing was by immunoSEQ multiplex PCR. The V and J calls and the clone size are those of that table, but D and trimming were determined from the DNA. The data hold about 76,000 clones, with roughly 84% observed a single time. Trimming at V came to 0 bases and at J to 3 bases, leaving 9 bases not matched to a gene. Germline V lookup: CDR1 MGHRA, CDR2 YSYEKL. The CDR3 runs to 18 residues. Patients of the Seattle cohort, enrolled during active infection, were followed longitudinally.

The origin of this receptor is a man aged 55 to 70 with COVID-19, enrolled during active disease. The sequenced material came from peripheral blood. V is TRBV4-1 and J is TRBJ2-1; 9 nucleotides align to TRBD2. CDR3 in amino acids: CASSQDLGLAIDYNEQFF. The DNA of the CDR3 is TGCGCCAGCAGCCAAGATTTGGGACTAGCAATAGACTACAATGAGCAGTTCTTC.